Given below is one T cell receptor (beta chain) in context. The antigen is undetermined. Relative to the germline gene, one junction end is altered; a read error may explain this. The data were taken from a study of cytomegalovirus exposure and HLA in healthy donors. Study findings and constraints: In the roughly 120 validation repertoires, a later analysis found that first-cohort TCR clusters tended to co-occur.

The roughly 120-subject validation cohort, separate from the approximately 670-subject first cohort, included the donors. Libraries were prepared by immunoSEQ multiplex PCR; TCRdb keeps only in-frame clonotypes and omits some of them. This table holds some 90,000 clones, 95% to 98% found once. This CDR3 is 15 amino acids long. In germline, CDR1 is MNHNS, CDR2 SASEGT. The rearrangement joins TRBV6-1 to TRBJ1-1, with D perhaps matching TRBD1 (5 bases). This TCR was recovered from a man between 18 and 35 years old in good health and CMV-seronegative. Input material: PBMCs. The CDR3 sequence: CASSGRGLLKTEAFF. The CDR3, as DNA: TGTGCCAGCAGTGGAAGGGGCCTATTGAAGACTGAAGCTTTCTTT.